The entry that follows covers one T cell receptor beta chain sequence. The sample contains more than one DNA sequence encoding this CDR3. This sample is part of a study of cytomegalovirus exposure and HLA in healthy donors. V lost 3 bases and J lost 1, with 12 bases in between. The CDR3 length is 15 residues. CDR1 and CDR2 (germline): KGHSH, LQKENI. Amplification used 60 Vbeta primers and 13 Jbeta primers. Generated by immunoSEQ multiplex PCR, the TCRdb table keeps only in-frame clones and is missing some. Of 170,000 or so clones in the sample, approximately 85% are singletons; the top ten hold 4.5% to 5.5%.

What was sequenced was PBMCs. The chain joins TRBV18 to TRBJ1-1; perhaps TRBD1 as D (6 bases). The clonotype originates from a girl aged 10 to 17 in good health and CMV-seropositive. The CDR3 here is CASSPSGQWNTEAFF. In nucleotides, the CDR3 is TGTGCCAGCTCACCCTCGGGACAATGGAACACTGAAGCTTTCTTT.